These T cell receptor beta chains were read from a single sample in a study of blood T cell repertoires in COVID-19. TCRdb's table, derived via immunoSEQ multiplex PCR, lists solely in-frame clones and lacks some. The sample lists approximately 300,000 clones, 85% to 90% seen once, with about 10% in the top ten. What was sequenced was PBMCs or T cells enriched from blood (not recorded which). The receptors come from a woman aged 18-35 years who had recovered from COVID-19. CDR3s include the opening cysteine and the closing phenylalanine or tryptophan. D genes are given only for firm matches. Clone sizes are given selectively: once, few, many, or a class where the clone is expanded.

cdr3_aa: CASSYQGLTYEQYF; cdr3_nt: TGCGCCAGCAGCTACCAGGGCCTGACCTACGAGCAGTACTTC; cdr3_length: 14; clone_size: .; v_call: TRBV5-1; d_call: .; j_call: TRBJ2-7
cdr3_aa: CASSQDLNGSPLHF; cdr3_nt: TGTGCCAGCAGCCAAGATCTGAACGGTTCACCCCTCCACTTT; cdr3_length: 14; clone_size: .; v_call: TRBV4-2; d_call: .; j_call: TRBJ1-6
cdr3_aa: CASSEAGRNYGYTF; cdr3_nt: TGTGCCAGCAGTGAAGCGGGGCGGAACTATGGCTACACCTTC; cdr3_length: 14; clone_size: .; v_call: TRBV2; d_call: .; j_call: TRBJ1-2
cdr3_aa: CASSDSGGTDTQYF; cdr3_nt: TGTGCCAGCAGTGACTCAGGGGGCACAGATACGCAGTATTTT; cdr3_length: 14; clone_size: .; v_call: TRBV2; d_call: .; j_call: TRBJ2-3
cdr3_aa: CASSYGNFLYGYTF; cdr3_nt: TGTGCCAGCAGCTATGGCAATTTTCTCTATGGCTACACCTTC; cdr3_length: 14; clone_size: .; v_call: TRBV7-9; d_call: .; j_call: TRBJ1-2
cdr3_aa: CASSLASGRAERFF; cdr3_nt: TGTGCCAGCAGCTTGGCAAGCGGGAGGGCCGAGCGGTTCTTC; cdr3_length: 14; clone_size: once; v_call: TRBV5-6; d_call: TRBD2; j_call: TRBJ2-1
cdr3_aa: CASTPTGGTNTEAFF; cdr3_nt: TGTGCCAGCACTCCTACGGGGGGTACTAACACTGAAGCTTTCTTT; cdr3_length: 15; clone_size: .; v_call: TRBV28; d_call: .; j_call: TRBJ1-1
cdr3_aa: CASSTGTGVSNYGYTF; cdr3_nt: TGTGCCAGCAGCACCGGGACAGGGGTATCCAACTATGGCTACACCTTC; cdr3_length: 16; clone_size: .; v_call: TRBV9; d_call: TRBD1; j_call: TRBJ1-2
cdr3_aa: CASSPEQGAGNTIYF; cdr3_nt: TGTGCCAGCTCACCAGAACAAGGGGCTGGAAACACCATATATTTT; cdr3_length: 15; clone_size: few; v_call: TRBV18; d_call: .; j_call: TRBJ1-3
cdr3_aa: CASSVDSSGGTGELFF; cdr3_nt: TGTGCCAGCAGCGTCGATTCTAGCGGGGGCACCGGGGAGCTGTTTTTT; cdr3_length: 16; clone_size: .; v_call: TRBV9; d_call: TRBD2; j_call: TRBJ2-2
cdr3_aa: CASSSGQGDGYTF; cdr3_nt: TGTGCCAGCAGTTCGGGACAGGGAGATGGCTACACCTTC; cdr3_length: 13; clone_size: .; v_call: TRBV28; d_call: TRBD1; j_call: TRBJ1-2
cdr3_aa: CASSRSGGQPGEQFF; cdr3_nt: TGCGCCAGCAGTCGGAGCGGGGGCCAGCCTGGTGAGCAGTTCTTC; cdr3_length: 15; clone_size: once; v_call: TRBV23-1; d_call: TRBD2; j_call: TRBJ2-1
cdr3_aa: CASSGAGAAGRYEQYF; cdr3_nt: TGCGCCAGCAGTGGGGCGGGTGCAGCGGGACGCTACGAGCAGTACTTC; cdr3_length: 16; clone_size: .; v_call: TRBV10-2; d_call: TRBD2; j_call: TRBJ2-7
cdr3_aa: CASSPGLAQAGDTQYF; cdr3_nt: TGTGCCAGTAGTCCGGGACTAGCTCAGGCTGGAGATACGCAGTATTTT; cdr3_length: 16; clone_size: .; v_call: TRBV19; d_call: TRBD2; j_call: TRBJ2-3
cdr3_aa: CASSAQGLSGANVLTF; cdr3_nt: TGTGCCAGCAGCGCACAGGGGCTCTCTGGGGCCAACGTCCTGACTTTC; cdr3_length: 16; clone_size: .; v_call: TRBV2; d_call: TRBD1; j_call: TRBJ2-6
cdr3_aa: CASTTGAPYGYTF; cdr3_nt: TGTGCCAGCACCACAGGGGCTCCCTATGGCTACACCTTC; cdr3_length: 13; clone_size: .; v_call: TRBV9; d_call: TRBD1; j_call: TRBJ1-2
cdr3_aa: CASSIQGYEQYF; cdr3_nt: TGTGCCAGCAGTATACAGGGTTACGAGCAGTACTTC; cdr3_length: 12; clone_size: .; v_call: TRBV6-2/TRBV6-3; d_call: .; j_call: TRBJ2-7
cdr3_aa: CASSSGQGSNQPQHF; cdr3_nt: TGTGCCAGCAGTTCAGGACAGGGTAGCAATCAGCCCCAGCATTTT; cdr3_length: 15; clone_size: once; v_call: TRBV27; d_call: TRBD1; j_call: TRBJ1-5
cdr3_aa: CASSQLENTEAFF; cdr3_nt: TGTGCCAGCAGCCAACTAGAGAACACTGAAGCTTTCTTT; cdr3_length: 13; clone_size: .; v_call: TRBV3-1/TRBV3-2; d_call: .; j_call: TRBJ1-1
cdr3_aa: CASSSLDRSYGYTF; cdr3_nt: TGTGCCAGCAGCTCCCTGGACAGGTCCTATGGCTACACCTTC; cdr3_length: 14; clone_size: .; v_call: TRBV5-4; d_call: TRBD1; j_call: TRBJ1-2
cdr3_aa: CASTTYSERHEQFF; cdr3_nt: TGTGCCAGCACAACTTATAGCGAAAGGCATGAGCAGTTCTTC; cdr3_length: 14; clone_size: .; v_call: TRBV27; d_call: .; j_call: TRBJ2-1
cdr3_aa: CASSQERKQGGYEQYF; cdr3_nt: TGCGCCAGCAGCCAAGAGAGGAAGCAGGGGGGTTACGAGCAGTACTTC; cdr3_length: 16; clone_size: .; v_call: TRBV4-1; d_call: .; j_call: TRBJ2-7
cdr3_aa: CASSWADSQETQYF; cdr3_nt: TGTGCCAGCAGTTGGGCAGACAGCCAAGAGACCCAGTACTTC; cdr3_length: 14; clone_size: .; v_call: TRBV28; d_call: .; j_call: TRBJ2-5
cdr3_aa: CASGGGSYNEQFF; cdr3_nt: TGTGCCAGCGGAGGTGGGTCCTACAATGAGCAGTTCTTC; cdr3_length: 13; clone_size: few; v_call: TRBV5-5; d_call: .; j_call: TRBJ2-1
cdr3_aa: CASSKTGTDTGELFF; cdr3_nt: TGTGCCAGTAGTAAGACCGGGACAGACACCGGGGAGCTGTTTTTT; cdr3_length: 15; clone_size: .; v_call: TRBV19; d_call: TRBD1; j_call: TRBJ2-2
cdr3_aa: CASSQTGGQKGETQYF; cdr3_nt: TGTGCCAGCAGCCAAACGGGGGGCCAGAAGGGAGAGACCCAGTACTTC; cdr3_length: 16; clone_size: .; v_call: TRBV7-9; d_call: .; j_call: TRBJ2-5
cdr3_aa: CASSPGGISDTQYF; cdr3_nt: TGTGCCAGCAGCCCCGGGGGGATTTCAGATACGCAGTATTTT; cdr3_length: 14; clone_size: .; v_call: TRBV11-1; d_call: TRBD2; j_call: TRBJ2-3